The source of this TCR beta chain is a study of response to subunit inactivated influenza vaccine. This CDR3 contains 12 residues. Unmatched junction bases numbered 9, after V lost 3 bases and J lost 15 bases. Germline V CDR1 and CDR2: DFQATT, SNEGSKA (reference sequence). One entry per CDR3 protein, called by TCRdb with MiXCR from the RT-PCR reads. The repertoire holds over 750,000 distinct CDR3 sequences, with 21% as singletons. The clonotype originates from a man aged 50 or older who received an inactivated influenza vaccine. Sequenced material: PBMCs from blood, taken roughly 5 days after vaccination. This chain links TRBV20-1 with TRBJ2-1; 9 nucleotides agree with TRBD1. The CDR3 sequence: CSARGDRVLPFF. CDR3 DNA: TGCAGTGCTAGGGGGGACAGGGTATTGCCGTTCTTC.